Presented here are 5 T cell receptor beta chains from one specimen sequenced in a study of post-analysis software for immune sequencing data. Study-wide results and limits: Patients had higher frequencies than controls of about five TRBV segments, including TRBV5-6, TRBV5-1 and TRBV20-1.

These receptors are not linked to any known antigen. Unique molecular identifiers were built into the TCR beta cDNA libraries. TCRdb re-called the PCR reads with MiXCR, one entry per CDR3 protein. Of hundreds of thousands of distinct CDR3 sequences listed, roughly 45% are singletons. The material sequenced was blood. The receptors shown here come from a girl between 10 and 17 years old with multiple sclerosis.

The CDR3 DNA follows: TGTGCCAGCAGCCTACAGGAGTCACCCCTCCACTTT. Translating gives CASSLQESPLHF. The chain employs TRBV7-9 and TRBJ1-6; D is possibly TRBD1 (5 bases). The ends were cut back, 5 bases at V and 10 bases at J, with 9 bases in the middle. CDR1 is SEHNR, CDR2 FQNEAQ, per germline (reference sequence). CDR3 length equals 12 residues.

As DNA, the CDR3 is TGTGCCAGCAGCTTAAAAGGGGGCAGAGAGACCCAGTACTTC. Protein sequence: CASSLKGGRETQYF. The genes are TRBV7-3 and TRBJ2-5; 7 bases are a match to TRBD1. V trimming: 1 base; J trimming: 4 bases; junction bases outside the gene matches: 3. Germline V gene sequence: CDR1 SGHTA, CDR2 FQGTGA. The CDR3 covers 14 residues.

This chain uses TRBV12-3 or TRBV12-4 with TRBJ1-4; 8 nucleotides line up with TRBD1. The CDR3 is made up of 14 amino acids. The V segment lost 6 bases and the J segment 8 bases; nucleotides outside the gene matches: 8. CDR3 sequence reads: CASRETGVNEKLFF. The CDR3 nucleotides read TGTGCCAGCAGAGAGACAGGGGTAAACGAAAAACTGTTTTTT.

This clonotype was observed once. The chain joins TRBV28 to TRBJ2-1; possible D gene TRBD2, 5 bases. The V and J ends lost 1 base and 4 bases respectively, with 14 bases between them. This CDR3 has 16 amino acids. The V gene's germline CDR1 is MDHEN and CDR2 SYDVKM. CDR3 region: CASSLSGILTYNEQFF. CDR3 bases: TGTGCCAGCAGTTTATCGGGGATCCTCACATACAATGAGCAGTTCTTC.

This clonotype showed up just a few times. The chain recombines TRBV29-1 with TRBJ1-2, with 9 bases identical to TRBD1. The junction had 9 bases not matched to a gene; V was cut back by 5 bases and J by 8 bases. This CDR3 has 13 amino acids. Per germline, CDR1 SQVTM and CDR2 ANQGSEA. CDR3 residues: CSVYRGPKDGYTF. The CDR3 DNA follows: TGCAGCGTTTACAGGGGGCCTAAGGACGGCTACACCTTC.